Listed below are T cell receptor beta chains from one sample, sequenced in a study of cytomegalovirus exposure and HLA in healthy donors. Here immunoSEQ multiplex PCR was the method, and the copy in TCRdb shows in-frame clones only, minus some. The sample has about 170,000 clones; approximately 75% are singletons. Material: PBMCs. The receptor source for this set is a girl aged 10-17 years in good health and CMV-seronegative. Both conserved end residues are part of each CDR3. The order of the fields is clone size, V gene, D gene, J gene, CDR3 protein, CDR3 DNA. A D gene is named only where the DNA matches it firmly. Clone size is given for some rows only: seen once, a few or many times, or a class if the clone is expanded.

once,TRBV5-1,-,TRBJ1-3,CASSLDSLSGNTIYF,TGCGCCAGCAGCCTGGACAGTCTCTCTGGAAACACCATATATTTT
-,TRBV11-2,-,TRBJ2-7,CASSLVQGNYEQYF,TGTGCCAGCAGCTTAGTCCAGGGTAACTACGAGCAGTACTTC
-,TRBV6-5,-,TRBJ2-1,CASSYSGSYEQFF,TGTGCCAGCAGTTACTCCGGGAGTTATGAGCAGTTCTTC
-,TRBV5-1,TRBD1,TRBJ1-5,CASSFRQGGQPQHF,TGCGCCAGCAGCTTTAGGCAGGGGGGTCAGCCCCAGCATTTT
-,TRBV4-2,TRBD1,TRBJ2-3,CASSHQLGTEGNTQYF,TGTGCCAGCAGCCACCAACTTGGGACAGAGGGGAATACGCAGTATTTT
-,TRBV19,-,TRBJ2-5,CASSRDLGQETQYF,TGTGCCAGTTCAAGGGACTTGGGACAAGAGACCCAGTACTTC
few,TRBV6-5,-,TRBJ1-3,CASSYSGGSGNTIYF,TGTGCCAGCAGTTACTCGGGGGGCTCTGGAAACACCATATATTTT
few,TRBV5-1,-,TRBJ2-3,CASSFERSAGTDTQYF,TGCGCCAGCAGCTTCGAGCGGAGTGCCGGCACAGATACGCAGTATTTT
-,TRBV6-5,-,TRBJ1-1,CASSYTFGTEAFF,TGTGCCAGCAGTTATACTTTCGGGACTGAAGCTTTCTTT
-,TRBV7-9,TRBD1,TRBJ2-1,CASSPGIGNRGVNEQFF,TGTGCCAGCAGCCCAGGAATAGGCAACAGGGGAGTCAATGAGCAGTTCTTC
-,TRBV30,-,TRBJ1-5,CAWSHREGQPQHF,TGTGCCTGGAGCCACAGGGAGGGGCAGCCCCAGCATTTT
-,TRBV13,-,TRBJ2-5,CASSLVGEETQYF,TGTGCCAGCAGCTTAGTCGGTGAAGAGACCCAGTACTTC
-,TRBV7-3,-,TRBJ1-1,CASSSQENTEAFF,TGTGCCAGCAGCTCACAGGAGAACACTGAAGCTTTCTTT
few,TRBV7-6,-,TRBJ1-1,CASSAFRDVGEAFF,TGTGCCAGCAGCGCCTTCAGGGATGTTGGGGAAGCTTTCTTT
once,TRBV7-8,-,TRBJ2-7,CASSSTTYEQYF,TGTGCCAGCAGCTCTACTACCTACGAGCAGTACTTC
-,TRBV2,-,TRBJ2-5,CASSEGSRQKETQYF,TGTGCCAGCAGTGAAGGTTCGCGGCAAAAAGAGACCCAGTACTTC
-,TRBV6-1,TRBD1,TRBJ2-7,CASSESGGGTGPDEQYF,TGTGCCAGCAGTGAATCGGGAGGAGGGACAGGGCCAGACGAGCAGTACTTC
once,TRBV10-3,-,TRBJ2-5,CAISRQGGSQETQYF,TGTGCCATCAGTAGACAGGGAGGATCCCAAGAGACCCAGTACTTC
-,TRBV19,TRBD2,TRBJ2-7,CASAGGLNYEQYF,TGTGCCAGTGCGGGGGGCTTAAACTACGAGCAGTACTTC
-,TRBV5-1,-,TRBJ1-2,CASSFTGDYGYTF,TGCGCCAGCAGCTTCACCGGGGATTATGGCTACACCTTC
-,TRBV28,-,TRBJ1-2,CASKTPAGGYTF,TGTGCCAGCAAGACCCCGGCGGGTGGCTACACCTTC
-,TRBV2,-,TRBJ2-2,CASLSRANTGELFF,TGTGCCAGCCTGAGCAGGGCGAACACCGGGGAGCTGTTTTTT
-,TRBV19,TRBD1,TRBJ1-5,CASNKGAKPQHF,TGTGCCAGTAACAAGGGGGCTAAGCCCCAGCATTTT
-,TRBV5-1,-,TRBJ2-5,CASSPGFQETQYF,TGCGCCAGCAGCCCCGGTTTCCAAGAGACCCAGTACTTC
-,TRBV5-6,TRBD2,TRBJ2-1,CASRLRGTTDNEQFF,TGTGCCAGCAGGCTCCGCGGGACTACGGACAATGAGCAGTTCTTC
-,TRBV6-1,-,TRBJ1-1,CASSPYRDRTEAFF,TGTGCCAGCAGCCCCTACAGGGATCGGACTGAAGCTTTCTTT
-,TRBV19,-,TRBJ1-5,CASSIRNRAKSNQPQHF,TGTGCCAGTAGTATCCGGAACAGGGCAAAAAGCAATCAGCCCCAGCATTTT
-,TRBV27,-,TRBJ1-5,CASSSLGAGQPQHF,TGTGCCAGCAGTTCGTTGGGGGCAGGTCAGCCCCAGCATTTT
-,TRBV7-9,-,TRBJ1-6,CASRTGLANSPLHF,TGTGCCAGCAGGACGGGTCTGGCCAATTCACCCCTCCACTTT
-,TRBV11-2,-,TRBJ2-7,CASSLIRTTYEQYF,TGTGCCAGCAGCTTAATCAGGACTACCTACGAGCAGTACTTC
-,TRBV4-2,TRBD2,TRBJ2-1,CASSPERTSGGSIYNEQFF,TGTGCCAGCAGCCCCGAGCGGACTAGCGGGGGGTCGATTTACAATGAGCAGTTCTTC
-,TRBV9,-,TRBJ1-1,CASSWGEGTEAFF,TGTGCCAGCTCTTGGGGGGAGGGCACTGAAGCTTTCTTT
-,TRBV2,-,TRBJ1-1,CASSRDKMNTEAFF,TGTGCCAGCTCCCGGGACAAGATGAACACTGAAGCTTTCTTT
once,TRBV28,TRBD1,TRBJ1-5,CASSLSGQGLEPQHF,TGTGCCAGCAGTTTAAGCGGACAGGGTCTGGAGCCCCAGCATTTT
-,TRBV29-1,TRBD2,TRBJ2-1,CGGLAGGNEQFF,TGCGGAGGACTAGCGGGGGGCAATGAGCAGTTCTTC
-,TRBV2,-,TRBJ2-6,CASRAKAFSGANVLTF,TGTGCCAGCAGAGCCAAAGCCTTCTCTGGGGCCAACGTCCTGACTTTC
-,TRBV5-1,-,TRBJ2-7,CASSPTLNRDEQYF,TGCGCCAGCAGCCCGACCCTGAACAGGGACGAGCAGTACTTC
-,TRBV15,TRBD1,TRBJ1-3,CATSTDRVGNTIYF,TGTGCCACCAGCACCGACAGGGTTGGAAACACCATATATTTT
once,TRBV19,TRBD1,TRBJ1-1,CASSPRQGTAFF,TGTGCCAGTAGTCCTCGACAGGGAACAGCTTTCTTT
few,TRBV5-6,-,TRBJ2-1,CASSLDTSPEQFF,TGTGCCAGCAGCTTGGACACCTCACCTGAGCAGTTCTTC
once,TRBV11-2,-,TRBJ1-3,CASSLDQNIFSGNTIYF,TGTGCCAGCAGCTTAGATCAGAACATCTTCTCTGGAAACACCATATATTTT
-,TRBV20-1,-,TRBJ1-6,CSARAEEPF,TGCAGTGCTAGAGCGGAGGAGCCTTTT
-,TRBV4-1,TRBD1,TRBJ1-1,CASSPAPGTENTEAFF,TGCGCCAGCAGCCCCGCTCCCGGGACAGAGAACACTGAAGCTTTCTTT
once,TRBV6-6,-,TRBJ1-2,CASTGGVSNYGYTF,TGTGCCAGCACCGGAGGCGTCTCTAACTATGGCTACACCTTC
-,TRBV6-6,-,TRBJ2-5,CASSARETQYF,TGTGCCAGCAGTGCGAGAGAGACCCAGTACTTC